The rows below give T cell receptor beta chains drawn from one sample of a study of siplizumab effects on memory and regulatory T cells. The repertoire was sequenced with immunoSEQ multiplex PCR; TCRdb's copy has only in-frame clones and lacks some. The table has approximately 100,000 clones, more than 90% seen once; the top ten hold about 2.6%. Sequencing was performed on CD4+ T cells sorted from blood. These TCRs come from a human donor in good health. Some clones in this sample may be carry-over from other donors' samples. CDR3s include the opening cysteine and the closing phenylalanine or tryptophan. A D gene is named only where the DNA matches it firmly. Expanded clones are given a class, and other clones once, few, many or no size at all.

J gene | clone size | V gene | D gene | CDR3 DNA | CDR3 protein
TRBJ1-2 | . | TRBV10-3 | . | TGTGCCATCAGTGAGGAGTGGTACTATGGCTACACCTTC | CAISEEWYYGYTF
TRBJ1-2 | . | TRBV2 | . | TGTGCCAGCAGGATGCTAGGGGGCTATGGCTACACCTTC | CASRMLGGYGYTF
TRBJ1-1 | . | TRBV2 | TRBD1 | TGTGCCAGCAGAGCTCAGGGGGCCGGCACTGAAGCTTTCTTT | CASRAQGAGTEAFF
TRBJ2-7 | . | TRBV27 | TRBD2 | TGTGCCAGCAGCTCCAGCGGGAGCGGCGAGCAGTACTTC | CASSSSGSGEQYF
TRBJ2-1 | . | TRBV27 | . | TGTGCCAGCCCACCGACCGGGCGGATCGATGAGCAGTTCTTC | CASPPTGRIDEQFF
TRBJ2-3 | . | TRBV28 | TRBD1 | TGTGCCGCCGGGGGACAGGGGGTAAATACGCAGTATTTT | CAAGGQGVNTQYF
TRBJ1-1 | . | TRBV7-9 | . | TGTGCCAGCAGCCGCAACACTGAAGCTTTCTTT | CASSRNTEAFF
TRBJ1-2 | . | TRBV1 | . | TGCACCAGCAGCCACCAGGGTAACTATGGCTACACCTTC | CTSSHQGNYGYTF
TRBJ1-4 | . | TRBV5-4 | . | TGTGCCAGCAGCTTGGATTTGGGTGAAAAACTGTTTTTT | CASSLDLGEKLFF
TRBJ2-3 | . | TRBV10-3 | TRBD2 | TGTGCCATCAGTGGCGGGAGGGCCGGTACAGATACGCAGTATTTT | CAISGGRAGTDTQYF
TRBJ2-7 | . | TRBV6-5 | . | TGTGCCAGCAGTTACGGGGCGGGGGCCTCCTACGAGCAGTACTTC | CASSYGAGASYEQYF
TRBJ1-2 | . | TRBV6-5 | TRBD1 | TGTGCCAGCAGTTACGGACAGGGAGGTATCGACACCTTC | CASSYGQGGIDTF
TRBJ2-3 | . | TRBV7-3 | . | TGTGCCAGCAGCCCGGGGGTAAGGCCAGATACGCAGTATTTT | CASSPGVRPDTQYF
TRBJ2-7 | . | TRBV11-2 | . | TGTGCCAGCAGCTTAGTACAGGGTAAAAGCGAGCAGTACTTC | CASSLVQGKSEQYF
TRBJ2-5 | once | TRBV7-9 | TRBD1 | TGTGCCAGCAGGACTCCCGGTGACAGGGGCCGGGAGACCCAGTACTTC | CASRTPGDRGRETQYF
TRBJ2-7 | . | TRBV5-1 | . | TGCGCCAGCAGCACGGACAGCTTCTCCTACGAGCAGTACTTC | CASSTDSFSYEQYF
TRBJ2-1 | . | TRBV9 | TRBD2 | TGTGCCAGCAGCCCCCGGGGCGGGGGTGAGCAGTTCTTC | CASSPRGGGEQFF
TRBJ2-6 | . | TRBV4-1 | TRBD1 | TGCGCCAGCAGCCAAAAGGGACAGGGAAGCTCTGGGGCCAACGTCCTGACTTTC | CASSQKGQGSSGANVLTF
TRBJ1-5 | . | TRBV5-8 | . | TGTGCCAGCAGCCTCGGACCCCGGGCTCAGCCCCAGCATTTT | CASSLGPRAQPQHF
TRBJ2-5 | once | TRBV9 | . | TGTGCCAGCAGCTCTCGGTGGGGGGTAGAAGAGACCCAGTACTTC | CASSSRWGVEETQYF
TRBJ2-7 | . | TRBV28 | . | TGTGCCAGCAGTTTATTCTTTATGGCAGGATCCTCCTACGAGCAGTACTTC | CASSLFFMAGSSYEQYF
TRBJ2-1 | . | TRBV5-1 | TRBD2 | TGCGCCAGCAGCTTGGAACTAGCGGGAGGTATTGAGCAGTTCTTC | CASSLELAGGIEQFF
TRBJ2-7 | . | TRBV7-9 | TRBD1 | TGTGCCAGCAGCAGCCAGGGACAGGGGGGCTACGAGCAGTACTTC | CASSSQGQGGYEQYF
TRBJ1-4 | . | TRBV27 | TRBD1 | TGTGCCAGCAGTTTGTTGCAGGGGGGAACTAATGAAAAACTGTTTTTT | CASSLLQGGTNEKLFF
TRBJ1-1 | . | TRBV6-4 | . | TGTGCCAGCAGCCCCACCCCATCCCTCACTGAAGCTTTCTTT | CASSPTPSLTEAFF
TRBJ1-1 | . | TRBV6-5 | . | TGTGCCAGCAGACTTCCTAGTGGTGGTGAAGCTTTCTTT | CASRLPSGGEAFF
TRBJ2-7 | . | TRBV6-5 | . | TGTGCCAGCAGTTGGAGGGCCTACGAGCAGTACTTC | CASSWRAYEQYF
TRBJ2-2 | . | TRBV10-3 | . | TGTGCCAGTACAGATCAGTTGAGGCCGAGGACCGGGGAGCTGTTTTTT | CASTDQLRPRTGELFF
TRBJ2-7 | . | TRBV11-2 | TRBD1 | TGTGCCAGCAGCCCACCGGGACAGGGGCCCTACGAGCAGTACTTC | CASSPPGQGPYEQYF
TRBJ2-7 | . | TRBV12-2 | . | TGTGCAAGTCGCTTAGATCCCCCCGGGACTAGCGGGAGTTGGTCCTACGAGCAGTACTTC | CASRLDPPGTSGSWSYEQYF
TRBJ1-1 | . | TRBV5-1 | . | TGCGCCAGCAGCTTGGAGGTAGCTGTGAACACTGAAGCTTTCTTT | CASSLEVAVNTEAFF
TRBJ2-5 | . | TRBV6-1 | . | TGTGCCACCCAAAATCGGGGGTCTTTAGAGACCCAGTACTTC | CATQNRGSLETQYF
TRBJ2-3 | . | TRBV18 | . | TGTGCCAGCTCACCACGGCAGGGCCGCACAGATACGCAGTATTTT | CASSPRQGRTDTQYF
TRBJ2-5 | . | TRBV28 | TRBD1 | TGTGCCAGCTCGAGTCCGGACAGGGTTTCGGAGACCCAGTACTTC | CASSSPDRVSETQYF
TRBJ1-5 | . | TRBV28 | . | TGTGCCACCACCAAAAATGGGGAGCCCCAGCATTTT | CATTKNGEPQHF
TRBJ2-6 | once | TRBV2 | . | TGTGCCAGCGGTACGATCAACGTCCTGACTTTC | CASGTINVLTF
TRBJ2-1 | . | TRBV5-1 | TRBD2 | TGCGCCAGCAGCTCTTTTGGACTAGCGGGGTTCAATGAGCAGTTCTTC | CASSSFGLAGFNEQFF
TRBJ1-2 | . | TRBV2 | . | TGTGCCAGCAGTGAGGGGACCGCCCTCTGGGGCTACACCTTC | CASSEGTALWGYTF
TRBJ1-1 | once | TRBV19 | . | TGTGCCAGTACCCGGTTTTTTTCAGGGACCACTGAAGCTTTCTTT | CASTRFFSGTTEAFF
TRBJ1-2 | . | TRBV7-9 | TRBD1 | TGTGCCAGCAGCTCCTCATCCGGGACAGGGGCATCTGGCTACACCTTC | CASSSSSGTGASGYTF
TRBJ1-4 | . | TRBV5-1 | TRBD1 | TGCGCCAGCAGCGGACAGGGGGTTGGCAGTGAAAAACTGTTTTTT | CASSGQGVGSEKLFF
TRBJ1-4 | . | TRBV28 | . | TGTGCCGCCCTGCCATCAACTAATGAAAAACTGTTTTTT | CAALPSTNEKLFF
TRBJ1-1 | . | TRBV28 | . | TGTGCCAGCAGTTTATCAAAGGGTACCACTGAAGCTTTCTTT | CASSLSKGTTEAFF
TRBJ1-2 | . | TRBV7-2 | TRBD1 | TGCGCCAGCAGCTCGCGACAGGGAAGAGAAGGCTACACCTTC | CASSSRQGREGYTF
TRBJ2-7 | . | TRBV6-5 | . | TGTGCCAGCAGTTACGGGGCAACCCGCTACGAGCAGTACTTC | CASSYGATRYEQYF
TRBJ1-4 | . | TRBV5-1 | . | TGCGCCAGCAGCTTGGATGCGTTTTGGGGTAATGAAAAACTGTTTTTT | CASSLDAFWGNEKLFF